One and the same sample provided the 18 T cell receptor beta chains below, sequenced in a study of radiation and T cells in renal cell carcinoma. Stated treatment: 15 Gy SBRT to primary tumor, nephrectomy 4 weeks later. Sequenced by immunoSEQ multiplex PCR; TCRdb stores in-frame clones only, minus some. There are tens of thousands of clones in the sample; roughly half occur only once, and roughly 17% lies in the top ten. Here the sequenced sample was tumor tissue, taken from a patient whose treatment included radiotherapy and nephrectomy. The receptors stem from a woman in her forties or fifties with renal cell carcinoma.

In nucleotides, the CDR3 is TGCAGCGTTGAATTACTGGCAGGCCGCTACGAGCAGTACTTC. Translated, it gives CSVELLAGRYEQYF. The genes are TRBV29-1 and TRBJ2-7, with D uncertain. The CDR3 is made up of 14 amino acids. The V end was cut by 2 bases, the J end by 3 bases, with 14 bases between. Per the germline V gene, CDR1 is SQVTM and CDR2 is ANQGSEA.

The chain recombines TRBV20-1 with TRBJ1-1, with TRBD1 matching over 8 bases. Germline CDR1 and CDR2: DFQATT and SNEGSKA (reference sequence). This CDR3 is 11 amino acids long. The V gene end was trimmed by 4 bases and the J gene end by 10 bases; junction bases not matched to a gene: 5. The DNA of the CDR3 is TGCAGTGCTACCCGGACAGGGTTAGCTTTCTTT. Its protein product is CSATRTGLAFF.

This clone is labeled medium-sized. The rearrangement uses TRBV7-8 and TRBJ1-5; D may be TRBD1 (5 bases). This CDR3 has 17 amino acids. Germline lookup yields CDR1 SGHVS and CDR2 FQNEAQ. Deletions cut 5 bases from V and 4 bases from J, with 21 bases between. In DNA, the CDR3 is TGTGCCAGCAGCCCCGTGATGGGGCAGAGGTGGAATCAGCCCCAGCATTTT. It yields the protein CASSPVMGQRWNQPQHF.

This clone appeared a single time. The CDR3 spells CASSQGLQVNTEAFF. In DNA, the CDR3 is TGCGCCAGCAGCCAGGGACTACAGGTGAACACTGAAGCTTTCTTT. The chain has TRBV4-3 and TRBJ1-1, with D perhaps TRBD1 (5 bases). This CDR3 is built from 15 residues. V dropped 3 bases and J dropped 0 bases, with 11 bases sitting between them. The germline V gene encodes CDR1 LGHNA and CDR2 YSLEER.

This chain links TRBV6-6 with TRBJ2-3; tentatively, D is TRBD1 or TRBD2 (5 bases each). Germline values: CDR1 MNHNY, CDR2 SVGAGI (reference sequence). V lost 2 bases, J lost 5 bases, and 17 bases lay in between. The CDR3 contains 16 residues. The CDR3 protein is CASSYVRGAKEDTQYF. CDR3 bases: TGTGCCAGCAGTTACGTTCGAGGGGCGAAGGAAGATACGCAGTATTTT.

The chain employs TRBV4-2 and TRBJ1-4; no firm D call. The germline V and J ends were trimmed by 2 bases and 0 bases, with 10 bases remaining between them. Germline V gives CDR1 LGHNA, CDR2 YNFKEQ. The CDR3 loop spans 16 amino acids. The CDR3 coding sequence is TGTGCCAGCAGCCAAACTCAGCTTGCAACTAATGAAAAACTGTTTTTT. Amino acids: CASSQTQLATNEKLFF.

The chain recombines TRBV6-5 with TRBJ1-2; a possible D gene is TRBD1 (5 bases). CDR1 MNHEY and CDR2 SVGAGI come from the germline V gene. Trimming cost V 7 bases and J 14 bases, with 20 bases left between them. The CDR3 spans 12 residues. The CDR3 nucleotides read TGTGCCAGCAACCAGGGTGGCCATCCCGCGACCTTC. Amino acid sequence: CASNQGGHPATF.

The V gene is TRBV5-5, the J gene TRBJ2-5; D possibly matches TRBD1 or TRBD2 (6 bases each). Trimming shortened V by 7 bases and J by 1 base, and 23 bases separated the two germline ends. This CDR3 has 17 residues. Per the germline V gene, CDR1 is SGHKS and CDR2 is YYEKEE (reference sequence). In DNA, the CDR3 is TGTGCCAGCTCCTTTGGTCGGGGGCCCGGACTCCAAGAGACCCAGTACTTC. Translation: CASSFGRGPGLQETQYF.

The chain uses TRBV5-1 and TRBJ2-7; D remains unclear. Trimming pared 5 bases from V and 4 bases from J, leaving 13 bases between. CDR3 length: 13 residues. Germline V CDR1 and CDR2: SGHRS, YFSETQ. Here the CDR3 reads CASSSQDRYEQYF. The CDR3 DNA is TGCGCCAGCAGTTCCCAAGACCGATACGAGCAGTACTTC.

The rearrangement joins TRBV5-1 to TRBJ2-5; perhaps TRBD2 as D (6 bases). V was clipped by 3 bases and J by 1 base, with 13 bases between them. Germline V gene data show CDR1 as SGHRS and CDR2 as YFSETQ. The CDR3 has 15 residues. DNA for the CDR3: TGCGCCAGCAGCTGGGGCGGAGGGACCCAAGAGACCCAGTACTTC. This codes for CASSWGGGTQETQYF.

The chain uses TRBV29-1 and TRBJ1-2; 9 bases match TRBD1. V lost 7 bases, J lost 5 bases, and 8 bases stayed unmatched. Germline CDR1 is SQVTM and CDR2 is ANQGSEA. CDR3 size: 13 residues. The CDR3 is CSAGTGSRYGYTF. DNA for the CDR3: TGCAGCGCTGGGACAGGGTCTCGGTATGGCTACACCTTC. Full variable domain (remainder filled in from reference TRBV29-1 and TRBJ1-2): SAVISQKPSRDICQRGTSLTIQCQVDSQVTMMFWYRQQPGQSLTLIATANQGSEATYESGFVIDKFPISRPNLTFSTLTVSNMSPEDSSIYLCSAGTGSRYGYTFGSGTRLTVV.

This clone has a count of ten or more. The V call is TRBV15, the J call TRBJ1-2; 7 nucleotides match TRBD1. Germline CDR1 is LNHNV and CDR2 is YYDKDF (reference sequence). The CDR3 sequence is 15 residues long. V lost 1 base, J lost 2 bases, and 4 bases stayed unmatched. The CDR3 reads CATSRGQGKNYGYTF. The DNA of the CDR3 is TGTGCCACCAGCAGAGGACAGGGAAAAAACTATGGCTACACCTTC.

The chain uses TRBV7-6 and TRBJ1-6, with TRBD1 matching 8 bases. Germline V gene data show CDR1 as SGHVS and CDR2 as FNYEAQ. There are 18 residues in the CDR3. Trimming at V came to 0 bases and at J to 4 bases, leaving 8 bases not matched to a gene. The CDR3 DNA sequence: TGTGCCAGCAGCTTAGCGTCGATGGGGACAGGTTATAATTCACCCCTCCACTTT. Translating gives CASSLASMGTGYNSPLHF.

Only one count was recorded for this clone. The chain uses TRBV12-5 and TRBJ2-5; unclear D gene. The CDR3 loop spans 12 amino acids. V was trimmed by 5 bases and J by 2 bases, leaving 6 bases between them. CDR1 and CDR2 from the germline V gene are LGHNT and FRNRAP. The CDR3 spells CASGPRQETQYF. The CDR3, as DNA: TGTGCTAGTGGTCCGAGACAAGAGACCCAGTACTTC.

This clone was recorded many times. V is TRBV7-6 and J is TRBJ1-1; D is unresolved. This CDR3 comprises 12 residues. The germline CDR1 and CDR2 sequences are SGHVS and FNYEAQ. Trimming stripped 3 bases from V and 5 bases from J, with 7 bases between. DNA of the CDR3: TGTGCCAGCAGCTTTGAAGGGACTGAAGCTTTCTTT. This sequence encodes CASSFEGTEAFF. The entire variable domain, with the rest obtained from reference TRBV7-6 and TRBJ1-1, is as follows: GAGVSQSPRYKVTKRGQDVALRCDPISGHVSLYWYRQALGQGPEFLTYFNYEAQQDKSGLPNDRFSAERPEGSISTLTIQRTEQRDSAMYRCASSFEGTEAFFGQGTRLTVV.

V gene TRBV4-3 combines with J gene TRBJ1-4, with 7 positions matching TRBD1. Germline V gives CDR1 LGHNA, CDR2 YSLEER. The V and J ends lost 1 base and 5 bases, in that order; junction bases with no gene match: 7. The CDR3 has 16 residues. Here the CDR3 DNA reads TGCGCCAGCAGCCAAGGGGTGGACAGGAGAAATGAAAAACTGTTTTTT. As protein: CASSQGVDRRNEKLFF.

The rearrangement joins TRBV15 to TRBJ1-1; 9 bases agree with TRBD1. This CDR3 has 14 residues. The germline CDR1 and CDR2 sequences are LNHNV and YYDKDF (reference sequence). V lost 5 bases, J lost 3 bases, and 4 bases stayed unmatched. The CDR3 DNA reads TGTGCCACCAGCGCCCGGGACAGGGACACTGAAGCTTTCTTT. This gives the protein CATSARDRDTEAFF. The complete variable domain, with remaining parts taken from reference TRBV15 and TRBJ1-1, reads DAMVIQNPRYQVTQFGKPVTLSCSQTLNHNVMYWYQQKSSQAPKLLFHYYDKDFNNEADTPDNFQSRRPNTSFCFLDIRSPGLGDTAMYLCATSARDRDTEAFFGQGTRLTVV.

The rearrangement joins TRBV19 to TRBJ1-4; 8 nucleotides align to TRBD1. The length of the CDR3 is 15 residues. Unmatched junction bases numbered 10, after V lost 6 bases and J lost 7 bases. CDR1 LNHDA and CDR2 SQIVND come from the germline V gene (reference sequence). CDR3 protein: CASSLPGQGGEKLFF. The DNA of the CDR3 is TGTGCCAGTAGCCTACCAGGACAGGGTGGTGAAAAACTGTTTTTT.